This T cell receptor beta chain is from a study of blood T cell repertoires in COVID-19. On the study more broadly: Sources were T cells, B-cell-depleted T cells, or PBMCs; the material itself was cDNA or gDNA.

The germline gives CDR1 SGHRS, CDR2 YFSETQ. J lost 3 bases, V lost 0 bases, and 5 bases had no gene match. The CDR3 contains 15 residues. Methods used by the authors: Reference gene primers were amplified, and this amplification served to estimate nucleated cell counts. Generated by immunoSEQ multiplex PCR, the TCRdb table keeps only in-frame clones and is missing some. The DNA gave D and trimming, while V, J and clone size come from that table. Of some 200,000 clones in the sample, 80% to 90% were seen once. The sequenced material came from PBMCs or T cells enriched from blood (not recorded which). This TCR was sampled from a woman between 35 and 50 years old with acute COVID-19. V is TRBV5-1 and J is TRBJ2-5, with TRBD2 matching over 7 bases. The CDR3 nucleotides are TGCGCCAGCAGCTTGGGGGCGGGGGTCGAAGAGACCCAGTACTTC. This translates into CASSLGAGVEETQYF.